The present entry profiles one TCR beta chain with its context. The data were obtained in a study of blood T cell repertoires in COVID-19. In assigning cohorts, the study relied on participant-reported clinical history. Generated by immunoSEQ multiplex PCR, the TCRdb table keeps only in-frame clones and is missing some. This sample yields about 330,000 clones, of which approximately 87% are seen a single time; less than 6% belongs to the top ten. V lost 4 bases, J lost 1 base, and 11 bases lay in between. Germline CDR1 reads SNHLY; CDR2 reads FYNNEI. The CDR3 length is 14 residues. The clonotype comes from a woman aged 25 to 39 who had recovered from COVID-19. Sequencing was done on a sample of PBMCs or T cells enriched from blood (not recorded which). J is TRBJ2-7 and V is TRBV2, with D perhaps matching TRBD2 (6 bases). The CDR3 DNA reads as TGTGCCAGCAGTGGGCGGGACCGATCCTACGAGCAGTACTTC. This translates into CASSGRDRSYEQYF.